This T cell receptor (beta chain) comes out of a study of T cell responses to AZD1222 COVID-19 vaccine. This clone was recorded only once. The CDR3 length is 15 residues. CDR1 SQVTM and CDR2 ANQGSEA come from the germline V gene. Trimming stripped 0 bases from V and 8 bases from J, with 17 bases between. Data came from immunoSEQ multiplex PCR; TCRdb stores just in-frame clones and leaves some out. The data contain approximately 79,000 clones, 75% to 90% of them seen just once; the ten biggest clones take up approximately 15%. The source is an adult in good health. This chain uses TRBV29-1 with TRBJ2-1; D is possibly TRBD1 (7 bases). The sequences come from peripheral blood, collected on day 0 of AZD1222 vaccination. The CDR3 protein is CSVEDRRGRRDEQFF. Here the CDR3 DNA reads TGCAGCGTTGAAGATCGGAGGGGGCGTCGGGATGAGCAGTTCTTC.